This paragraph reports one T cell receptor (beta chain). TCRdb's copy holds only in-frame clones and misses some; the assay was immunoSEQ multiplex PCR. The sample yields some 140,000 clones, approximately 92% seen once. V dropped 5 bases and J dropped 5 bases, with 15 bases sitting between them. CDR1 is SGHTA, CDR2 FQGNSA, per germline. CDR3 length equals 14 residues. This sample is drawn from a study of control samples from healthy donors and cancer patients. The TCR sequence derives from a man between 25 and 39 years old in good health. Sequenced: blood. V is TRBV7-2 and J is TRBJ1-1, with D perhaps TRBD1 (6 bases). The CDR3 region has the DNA TGTGCCAGCAGCCTACAGGGACCGGTGACTGAAGCTTTCTTT. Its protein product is CASSLQGPVTEAFF.